This T cell receptor beta chain was profiled in a study of T cell responses to AZD1222 COVID-19 vaccine. On this clone: No antigen is known for it.

TCRdb's table, derived via immunoSEQ multiplex PCR, lists solely in-frame clones and lacks some. This table has about 78,000 clones, roughly nine tenths appearing once. General observations from the study: Spike-specific TCR breadth and depth grew following two AZD1222 doses. Spike was spanned by vaccine-associated CD4 TCRs, which were dominant at 160-218 and 743-854. Only after the peak T cell response were repertoires sampled. Clonal diversity may have been underestimated, and the donors were mostly white British, with more females than males.

The V end lost 1 base, the J end lost 2 bases, and 17 bases lay between the germline ends. Looked up from germline, CDR1 is MNHEY and CDR2 is SVGEGT. The CDR3 is 18 amino acids. This receptor was obtained from an adult who received the AZD1222 COVID-19 vaccine. The J gene is TRBJ2-2, the V gene TRBV6-2 or TRBV6-3; perhaps TRBD1 as D (6 bases). This specimen consisted of peripheral blood, obtained 28 days after the second AZD1222 dose. The CDR3 reads CASSYLRSGVPNTGELFF. The CDR3 DNA reads TGTGCCAGCAGTTACTTGAGATCAGGGGTCCCAAACACCGGGGAGCTGTTTTTT.